The 6 T cell receptor beta chains below all came from one sample that was sequenced in a study of blood T cell repertoires in COVID-19. Clones were sequenced by immunoSEQ multiplex PCR, and TCRdb holds only the in-frame ones, with some missing. The profile shows 200,000 to 250,000 clones, approximately 80% of them singletons. Sequenced sample: peripheral blood. These receptors all stem from a woman aged 60-75 years who had recovered from COVID-19.

The gene calls are TRBV5-4 and TRBJ2-1; D may be TRBD2 (6 bases). CDR1 and CDR2 from the germline V gene are SGHNT and YYREEE (reference sequence). Trimming removed 3 bases from V and 9 bases from J, with 13 bases in between. This CDR3 is 13 amino acids long. The CDR3 DNA reads TGTGCCAGCAGCTCGGCGGGGCCTTCTGAGCAGTTCTTC. It codes for CASSSAGPSEQFF.

This clone came up a few times. The rearrangement uses TRBV30 and TRBJ1-1, with D perhaps matching TRBD1 (6 bases). CDR3 length: 15 amino acids. V lost 0 bases and J lost 0, with 11 bases in between. From germline, CDR1 is GTSNPN and CDR2 SVGIG (reference sequence). CDR3 amino acids: CAWSVAGTLNTEAFF. CDR3 in DNA: TGTGCCTGGAGTGTGGCCGGGACACTGAACACTGAAGCTTTCTTT.

This chain joins TRBV2 and TRBJ1-5; 10 bases map to TRBD1. Per germline, CDR1 SNHLY and CDR2 FYNNEI. V shed 5 bases and J 5 bases; nucleotides not matched to a gene: 6. This CDR3 has 15 amino acids. In DNA form, the CDR3 reads TGTGCCAGCAGTTTGGGACAGGGGACGGATCAGCCCCAGCATTTT. Amino acids: CASSLGQGTDQPQHF.

J is TRBJ2-2 and V is TRBV5-6, with 11 bases fitting TRBD2. J lost 4 bases, V lost 4 bases, and 3 bases had no gene match. CDR3 length: 15 residues. Looked up from germline, CDR1 is SGHDT and CDR2 is YYEEEE. This CDR3 reads CASSLLAGVTGELFF. The CDR3 DNA follows: TGTGCCAGCAGCCTACTAGCGGGGGTCACCGGGGAGCTGTTTTTT.

The chain uses TRBV7-9 and TRBJ2-7, with D possibly being TRBD1 (5 bases). Trimming removed 5 bases at V and 4 bases at J, with 9 bases between. This CDR3 has 12 amino acids. Looked up from germline, CDR1 is SEHNR and CDR2 is FQNEAQ (reference sequence). The CDR3 nucleotides are TGTGCCAGCAGCCACGCAGGGTACGAGCAGTACTTC. Amino acid sequence: CASSHAGYEQYF.

The V call is TRBV4-2, the J call TRBJ2-4; 11 bases agree with TRBD2. The V segment lost 3 bases and the J segment 0 bases; nucleotides outside the gene matches: 7. Germline V gene data show CDR1 as LGHNA and CDR2 as YNFKEQ. This CDR3 has 18 residues. For the CDR3, the DNA is TGTGCCAGCAGCCAGGGGACTAGCGGATCGATAGCCAAAAACATTCAGTACTTC. This sequence encodes CASSQGTSGSIAKNIQYF.